This passage covers 17 T cell receptor beta chains from one sample sequenced in a study of T cells after yellow fever vaccination. TCRdb reprocessed the 5' RACE reads via MiXCR and lists one record per CDR3 protein. The sample lists about 330,000 distinct CDR3 sequences; roughly 8.3% were seen once. Sequencing used PBMCs, obtained approximately 47 days after the first yellow fever vaccination. These receptor sequences come from a man aged 18 to 29 who received the YFV17D yellow fever vaccine.

This clonotype came up a few times. The gene calls are TRBV28 and TRBJ2-3, with unresolved D. This CDR3 has 20 amino acids. V lost 6 bases, J lost 0 bases, and 28 bases lay in between. Germline CDR1 reads MDHEN; CDR2 reads SYDVKM. The chain's CDR3 is CASSPSIMDGKVGSTDTQYF. The DNA for the CDR3 is TGTGCCAGCAGCCCTTCTATTATGGATGGGAAGGTGGGGAGCACAGATACGCAGTATTTT. Drawing the rest from reference TRBV28 and TRBJ2-3, the complete variable domain is DVKVTQSSRYLVKRTGEKVFLECVQDMDHENMFWYRQDPGLGLRLIYFSYDVKMKEKGDIPEGYSVSREKKERFSLILESASTNQTSMYLCASSPSIMDGKVGSTDTQYFGPGTRLTVL.

This clonotype has a count of ten or more. The CDR3 reads CASSPSGGGGGPRTDTQYF. CDR3 DNA: TGCGCCAGCAGCCCGAGCGGTGGGGGCGGGGGCCCCCGCACAGATACGCAGTATTTT. The chain carries TRBV4-1 and TRBJ2-3; D might be TRBD2 (7 bases). CDR1 is MGHRA, CDR2 YSYEKL, per germline. CDR3 size: 19 residues. The V end was cut by 4 bases, the J end by 1 base, with 24 bases between.

The J gene is TRBJ1-1, the V gene TRBV27; TRBD1 matches 8 bases. The V gene end was trimmed by 6 bases and the J gene end by 1 base; junction bases not matched to a gene: 10. Germline V gene data show CDR1 as MNHEY and CDR2 as SMNVEV (reference sequence). The CDR3 is 16 amino acids. CDR3 region: CASSTGGIDENTEAFF. CDR3 in DNA: TGTGCCAGCAGCACAGGGGGAATAGACGAGAACACTGAAGCTTTCTTT.

This clonotype has a handful of counts. J is TRBJ1-5 and V is TRBV12-3 or TRBV12-4; possibly TRBD1 for D (6 bases). V lost 6 bases to trimming and J lost 1 base, with 28 bases between them. CDR3 size: 20 residues. Written as DNA, the CDR3 is TGTGCCAGCAGACGCCAGGGGCGGGGGGCGCTTTCGGGCAGCAATCAGCCCCAGCATTTT. Encoded protein: CASRRQGRGALSGSNQPQHF.

There are a few counts of this clonotype. The chain is built from TRBV25-1 and TRBJ2-1; 11 positions agree with TRBD2. V shed 8 bases and J 0 bases; nucleotides not matched to a gene: 3. Germline V gene lookup returns CDR1 MGHDK and CDR2 SYGVNS. This CDR3 is built from 15 residues. The CDR3 sequence: CASASGGFSYNEQFF. The CDR3 DNA is TGTGCCAGCGCTAGCGGGGGGTTCTCCTACAATGAGCAGTTCTTC.

This chain connects TRBV2 to TRBJ2-3; D gene ambiguous. The CDR3 spans 13 residues. Per germline, CDR1 SNHLY and CDR2 FYNNEI. V was pared by 7 bases and J by 1 base, with 9 bases between. For the CDR3, the DNA is TGTGCCAGCAACGGCTTACGCACAGATACGCAGTATTTT. This gives the protein CASNGLRTDTQYF.

The sample holds a few counts of this clonotype. This chain uses TRBV2 with TRBJ2-2, with TRBD1 as a possible D gene (6 bases). This CDR3 region has 15 residues. CDR1 and CDR2 (germline): SNHLY, FYNNEI. V was cut by 5 bases and J by 6 bases, with 16 bases left in between. For the CDR3, the DNA is TGTGCCAGCAGTTCGGTAGGGGGAAGACCCGGGGAGCTGTTTTTT. Translation: CASSSVGGRPGELFF. Full variable domain (missing parts from reference TRBV2 and TRBJ2-2): EPEVTQTPSHQVTQMGQEVILRCVPISNHLYFYWYRQILGQKVEFLVSFYNNEISEKSEIFDDQFSVERPDGSNFTLKIRSTKLEDSAMYFCASSSVGGRPGELFFGEGSRLTVL.

This clonotype was counted between two and nine times. This rearrangement joins TRBV6-2 or TRBV6-3 to TRBJ2-1, with 12 nucleotides matching TRBD1. Germline lookup yields CDR1 MNHEY and CDR2 SVGEGT. The trim removed 6 bases at V and 7 bases at J, leaving 7 bases unmatched. The CDR3 length is 15 residues. CDR3 residues: CASSTGQGAGNEQFF. In DNA form, the CDR3 reads TGTGCCAGCAGCACGGGACAGGGGGCCGGGAATGAGCAGTTCTTC.

This clonotype was detected a few times. The V call is TRBV20-1, the J call TRBJ2-7; 8 bases align to TRBD1. The CDR3 is made up of 14 amino acids. The germline V gene encodes CDR1 DFQATT and CDR2 SNEGSKA (reference sequence). V trimming: 0 bases; J trimming: 3 bases; junction bases outside the gene matches: 4. The DNA for the CDR3 is TGCAGTGCTAGAGATGGGGACAGGTTCTACGAGCAGTACGTC. Protein sequence: CSARDGDRFYEQYV.

Ten or more counts support this clonotype. V and J are TRBV5-1 and TRBJ2-2, with D maybe TRBD2 (5 bases). V lost 0 bases to trimming and J lost 7 bases, with 7 bases between them. Germline loops: CDR1 SGHRS, CDR2 YFSETQ. This CDR3 region has 13 residues. CDR3 sequence (DNA): TGCGCCAGCAGCTTGGGGGAGAGCGGGGAGCTGTTTTTT. This sequence encodes CASSLGESGELFF.

This clonotype came up many times. The rearrangement links TRBV7-8 to TRBJ1-2, with D perhaps matching TRBD1 (6 bases). Germline loops: CDR1 SGHVS, CDR2 FQNEAQ. V was clipped by 5 bases and J by 4 bases, with 8 bases between them. The CDR3 runs 12 residues. The DNA of the CDR3 is TGTGCCAGCAGCCAACAGGGCTATGGCTACACCTTC. The encoded protein is CASSQQGYGYTF.

This clonotype was detected a few times. The V gene is TRBV28, the J gene TRBJ1-4; D is unresolved. Germline CDR1 is MDHEN and CDR2 is SYDVKM. Deletions cut 2 bases from V and 0 bases from J, with 13 bases between. The CDR3 loop spans 17 amino acids. CDR3 DNA: TGTGCCAGCAGTTTAATCGCGGGTTGGGCAACTAATGAAAAACTGTTTTTT. It encodes CASSLIAGWATNEKLFF.

In this sample, this clonotype turned up many times. This chain joins TRBV29-1 and TRBJ1-1; D might be TRBD1 (5 bases). From germline, CDR1 is SQVTM and CDR2 ANQGSEA. The CDR3 contains 14 residues. V shed 6 bases and J shed 6 bases, with 20 bases lying between them. CDR3 nucleotides: TGCAGCGTGGGTACAACATTAGCGGGGCCTGAAGCTTTCTTT. Its protein product is CSVGTTLAGPEAFF.

V usage is TRBV5-5 and J usage is TRBJ1-2; D unclear. The germline V gene encodes CDR1 SGHKS and CDR2 YYEKEE (reference sequence). Trimming left V 4 bases short and J 2 bases short, with 9 bases between. The CDR3 covers 13 residues. For the CDR3, the DNA is TGTGCCAGCAGCGCCGACTGGAACTATGGCTACACCTTC. Translation gives CASSADWNYGYTF.

The chain recombines TRBV3-1 with TRBJ2-7; TRBD1 matches 10 bases. Germline loops: CDR1 LGHDT, CDR2 YNNKEL (reference sequence). This CDR3 comprises 17 residues. Trimming at V came to 3 bases and at J to 0 bases, leaving 8 bases not matched to a gene. The CDR3 here is CASSHRQGAMSSYEQYF. The CDR3 DNA reads as TGTGCCAGCAGCCATCGACAGGGGGCGATGAGCTCCTACGAGCAGTACTTC.

The chain joins TRBV12-5 to TRBJ2-5; the D is unclear. The V end lost 1 base, the J end lost 8 bases, and 11 bases lay between the germline ends. This CDR3 region has 13 residues. The germline V gene encodes CDR1 LGHNT and CDR2 FRNRAP. CDR3 nucleotide sequence: TGTGCTAGTGGTTTGGAAAGGATTGGAACCCAGTACTTC. It translates to CASGLERIGTQYF. The complete variable domain, with remaining parts taken from reference TRBV12-5 and TRBJ2-5, reads DARVTQTPRHKVTEMGQEVTMRCQPILGHNTVFWYRQTMMQGLELLAYFRNRAPLDDSGMPKDRFSAEMPDATLATLKIQPSEPRDSAVYFCASGLERIGTQYFGPGTRLLVL.

The chain carries TRBV5-6 and TRBJ2-3; weak D call: TRBD2 (5 bases). Trimming left V 0 bases short and J 2 bases short, with 16 bases between. This CDR3 is built from 17 residues. In germline, CDR1 is SGHDT, CDR2 YYEEEE. The CDR3, as DNA: TGTGCCAGCAGCTTGGCCATCTGGGGAGCGGTCACAGATACGCAGTATTTT. It codes for CASSLAIWGAVTDTQYF.